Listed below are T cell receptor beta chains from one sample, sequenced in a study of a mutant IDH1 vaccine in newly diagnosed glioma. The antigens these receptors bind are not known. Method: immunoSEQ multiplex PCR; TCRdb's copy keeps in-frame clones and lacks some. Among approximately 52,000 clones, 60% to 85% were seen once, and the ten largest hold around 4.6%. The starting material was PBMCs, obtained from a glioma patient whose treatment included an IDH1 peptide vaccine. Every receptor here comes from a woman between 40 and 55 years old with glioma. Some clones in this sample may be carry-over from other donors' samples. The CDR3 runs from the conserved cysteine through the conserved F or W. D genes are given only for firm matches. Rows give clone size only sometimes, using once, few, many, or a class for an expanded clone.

TGTGCCAGCAGCTTGGCAGGGAGTTCACCCCTCCACTTT	CASSLAGSSPLHF	TRBV5-6	NA	NA	TRBJ1-6
TGCGCCAGCAGCTTGGCCTCGACAGGGTTAGAGACCCAGTACTTC	CASSLASTGLETQYF	TRBV5-1	once	TRBD1	TRBJ2-5
TGTGCCTGGAGCCGGGGCCCCTATCAGCCCCAGCATTTT	CAWSRGPYQPQHF	TRBV30	few	NA	TRBJ1-5
TGTGCCAGCAGCGTAGGGAGCCATACCTACGAGCAGTACTTC	CASSVGSHTYEQYF	TRBV9	NA	NA	TRBJ2-7
TGTGCCTGGACCCTAGGGTGGGACAGACTGGGATTC	CAWTLGWDRLGF	TRBV30	NA	TRBD1	TRBJ2-7
TGTGCCAGCAGCCAAGATGGACAGGGTGGCGAGCAGTACTTC	CASSQDGQGGEQYF	TRBV14	NA	TRBD1	TRBJ2-7
TGCGCCAGCAGAACGGACAGGGGGAATCGCTACGAGCAGTACTTC	CASRTDRGNRYEQYF	TRBV10-2	NA	TRBD1	TRBJ2-7
TGCAGCGGACTAGCGGGAGGAACAGATACGCAGTATTTT	CSGLAGGTDTQYF	TRBV29-1	NA	TRBD2	TRBJ2-3
TGCGCCAGCAGCTTGGCTGACGGAACCTATGGCTACACCTTC	CASSLADGTYGYTF	TRBV5-1	NA	NA	TRBJ1-2
TGTGCCTGGAGTAGTCAGTGGCAGGGGGTGAAGACCCAGTACTTC	CAWSSQWQGVKTQYF	TRBV30	few	TRBD1	TRBJ2-5
TGTGCCAGCAGCTTAACGCGGGTAATGAACACTGAAGCTTTCTTT	CASSLTRVMNTEAFF	TRBV7-3	once	NA	TRBJ1-1
TGCAGCGTTGCGTCAGGGGCAGATAGGGGAGCCCAGTACTTC	CSVASGADRGAQYF	TRBV29-1	NA	NA	TRBJ2-5
TGTGCCAGCAGTCCACAGGGGATCTCCTACGAGCAGTACTTC	CASSPQGISYEQYF	TRBV2	NA	TRBD1	TRBJ2-7
TGTGCCAGCTCACCTCGACAGCCTGATGGGGAGACCCAGTACTTC	CASSPRQPDGETQYF	TRBV18	NA	NA	TRBJ2-5
TGTGCCAGCAGCTTTGCCCAAGAGACCCAGTACTTC	CASSFAQETQYF	TRBV11-2	NA	NA	TRBJ2-5
TGTGCCTGGAACCTGTGGACAGGGGGCAATGAAAAACTGTTTTTT	CAWNLWTGGNEKLFF	TRBV30	NA	TRBD1	TRBJ1-4
TGTGCCAGGGGCTTGGGGGGGGAGCTGTTTTTT	CARGLGGELFF	TRBV2	NA	NA	TRBJ2-2
TGTGCCAGCAGCGTAGAGGGCCGGAACACTGAAGCTTTCTTT	CASSVEGRNTEAFF	TRBV9	NA	NA	TRBJ1-1
TGTGCCAGCAGCTTCCCGGGGGTAAGTTCACCCCTCCACTTT	CASSFPGVSSPLHF	TRBV5-5	NA	NA	TRBJ1-6
TGTGCCAGCAGTTTACATACAGGGACATTCCAAGAGACCCAGTACTTC	CASSLHTGTFQETQYF	TRBV27	NA	NA	TRBJ2-5
TGTGCCAGCAGCGGAGAAGTCTCTGGAAACACCATATATTTT	CASSGEVSGNTIYF	TRBV9	once	NA	TRBJ1-3
TGCGCCAGCAGCCAGCATACTACAGGGCGATGGGATTCAGATACGCAGTATTTT	CASSQHTTGRWDSDTQYF	TRBV4-1	once	NA	TRBJ2-3
TGTGCCAGCAGCCCAGGGCAGGGGAATTCACCCCTCCACTTT	CASSPGQGNSPLHF	TRBV7-9	NA	NA	TRBJ1-6
TGCGCCAGCAGCCGAACACCGGGACAGAGCAGCGAGCAGTACTTC	CASSRTPGQSSEQYF	TRBV5-1	few	TRBD1	TRBJ2-7
TGTGCCAGCAGCTCCCCCAGGGACAGGCTAACAGATACGCAGTATTTT	CASSSPRDRLTDTQYF	TRBV7-9	NA	TRBD1	TRBJ2-3
TGTGCCAGCTCACCACAGCAGCGCGAAGATACGCAGTATTTT	CASSPQQREDTQYF	TRBV18	NA	NA	TRBJ2-3
TGCAGCGTGGATCCGGGACAGGGAGGCGAAAAACTGTTTTTT	CSVDPGQGGEKLFF	TRBV29-1	NA	TRBD1	TRBJ1-4
TGCGCCAGCAGCTTGCGGACAGGGGATCCCGGGGAGCTGTTTTTT	CASSLRTGDPGELFF	TRBV5-1	NA	TRBD1	TRBJ2-2
TGTGCCAGTAGTTTTCTACGGGAGACCCAGTACTTC	CASSFLRETQYF	TRBV19	NA	NA	TRBJ2-5
TGTGCCAGCAGCCTCGGGGGCAGGGGAATGGGGAACATTCAGTACTTC	CASSLGGRGMGNIQYF	TRBV13	NA	NA	TRBJ2-4
TGTGCCAGCAGCGCCGGGGACCCGGGCGGGGAGCTGTTTTTT	CASSAGDPGGELFF	TRBV5-4	NA	NA	TRBJ2-2
TGCGCCAGCAGCCAAGAGCCGACTGGGGCCAACGTCCTGACTTTC	CASSQEPTGANVLTF	TRBV4-3	NA	NA	TRBJ2-6
TGCGCCAGCAGCTTGGATCAGGGCGGCTACGAGCAGTACTTC	CASSLDQGGYEQYF	TRBV5-1	NA	NA	TRBJ2-7
TGTGCCAGCAGCTTAAGACTGTCTAGCTCCTACAATGAGCAGTTCTTC	CASSLRLSSSYNEQFF	TRBV7-8	NA	NA	TRBJ2-1
TGTGCCAGCGGGCCTAGCGGGACTGGGGCCAACGTCCTGACTTTC	CASGPSGTGANVLTF	TRBV2	NA	TRBD2	TRBJ2-6
TGTGCCAGCAGCTTGGCCGGGGGGAGAAAACTGTTTTTT	CASSLAGGRKLFF	TRBV5-8	few	NA	TRBJ1-4
TGCGCCAGCAGCCTCGGACAGGGGGCCGGTGGCTACACCTTC	CASSLGQGAGGYTF	TRBV4-3	NA	TRBD1	TRBJ1-2
TGTGCCAGTAGTATGAGGACGGTGAACACTGAAGCTTTCTTT	CASSMRTVNTEAFF	TRBV19	NA	NA	TRBJ1-1
TGTGCCAGCAGCTTAGTTAGGGCGGAGTACTCCTACGAGCAGTACTTC	CASSLVRAEYSYEQYF	TRBV11-1	NA	NA	TRBJ2-7
TGCGCCAGCACCCGGGTAGGGGACGAGCAGTACTTC	CASTRVGDEQYF	TRBV5-1	NA	NA	TRBJ2-7
TGTGCCACCAGCATCCAAGGTGGCACAGATACGCAGTATTTT	CATSIQGGTDTQYF	TRBV15	NA	NA	TRBJ2-3
TGTGCCAGAAGGACAGGAAAGGACTATGGCTACACCTTC	CARRTGKDYGYTF	TRBV2	NA	TRBD1	TRBJ1-2
TGTGCCAGCAGCTTAGTTGGATCCGGGACAGCTTACTATGGCTACACCTTC	CASSLVGSGTAYYGYTF	TRBV7-9	medium-sized	TRBD1	TRBJ1-2
TGTGCCAGTAGTATGAGGAGGGGGGAGGATTACTTC	CASSMRRGEDYF	TRBV19	NA	NA	TRBJ1-2
TGCGCCAGCAGCCTATCGACAGAAACCTACGAGCAGTACTTC	CASSLSTETYEQYF	TRBV5-1	once	NA	TRBJ2-7
TGCGCCAGCAGCTTGAGGCGGTCCTCCGGGACTGTTGGGGAAAAACTGTTTTTT	CASSLRRSSGTVGEKLFF	TRBV5-1	once	NA	TRBJ1-4
TGTGCCAGCAGTGAAGATTTGGGTCGGTCTAACTATGGCTACACCTTC	CASSEDLGRSNYGYTF	TRBV2	NA	NA	TRBJ1-2
TGTGCCTGGAGTCCTCTGGGGGCGAGGACTGAAGCTTTCTTT	CAWSPLGARTEAFF	TRBV30	few	NA	TRBJ1-1
TGTGCCAGCTCACCACCGGGGTTTGCGGGCGAGCAGTACTTC	CASSPPGFAGEQYF	TRBV18	once	NA	TRBJ2-7
TGTGCCAGTACCGGGGACAATGAGCAGTTCTTC	CASTGDNEQFF	TRBV6-1	NA	NA	TRBJ2-1
TGTGCCTGGGGCCCAGACAGGGTAGGTCAGCCCCAGCACTTT	CAWGPDRVGQPQHF	TRBV30	NA	TRBD1	TRBJ1-5
TGTGCCAGCAGCCAGGGAAGGGCACCCTACAATGAGCAGTTCTTC	CASSQGRAPYNEQFF	TRBV2	NA	NA	TRBJ2-1
TGTGCCAGCAGCGACCCTGGGCTGGGAAACACCATATATTTT	CASSDPGLGNTIYF	TRBV9	NA	NA	TRBJ1-3
TGCAGCGTTAAAGTCGAATATAGCTATGGCTACACCTTC	CSVKVEYSYGYTF	TRBV29-1	once	NA	TRBJ1-2
TGTGCCAGCAGCACCTTACCGACAGGGGGTCGACAGCCCCAGCATTTT	CASSTLPTGGRQPQHF	TRBV4-2	NA	TRBD1	TRBJ1-5
TGTGCCAGCAGCATCAAGCCGGGGGCTCAAGATGAAGCTTTCTTT	CASSIKPGAQDEAFF	TRBV11-2	NA	NA	TRBJ1-1
TGTGCCAGTAGTAGGACAGGGGGCCCAACTAATGAAAAACTGTTTTTT	CASSRTGGPTNEKLFF	TRBV19	NA	TRBD1	TRBJ1-4
TGTGCCTGGAGTGCAGGGGAGGGTCAGCCCCAGCATTTT	CAWSAGEGQPQHF	TRBV30	few	NA	TRBJ1-5
TGTGCCAGCAGCTTACCCCCCCTTTCTTCAGGGGCTGGGGCCAACGTCCTGACTTTC	CASSLPPLSSGAGANVLTF	TRBV7-9	NA	NA	TRBJ2-6